This TCR beta chain was obtained from a study of T cells in Graves' hyperthyroidism and ophthalmopathy. About the study: Peripheral blood collection took place at initial diagnosis, before any treatment. Study outcomes and limitations: Most expanded thyroid clonotypes above 0.001 recurred in blood.

The CDR3 consists of 16 residues. CDR1 is LGHNA, CDR2 YNFKEQ, per germline. V dropped 1 base and J dropped 2 bases, with 14 bases sitting between them. For this clonotype: Its antigen is currently unknown.

Authors of the study amplified TCR beta CDR3 regions from RNA transcripts. HTBI primers were employed in a first-round RT-PCR of the TCR CDR3. MiXCR, run by TCRdb on the multiplex PCR reads, gives a single entry per CDR3 protein. The sample includes 300,000 to 450,000 distinct CDR3 sequences, roughly 14% seen only once; the top ten take about 20%. V usage is TRBV4-2 and J usage is TRBJ1-2; D ambiguous. This receptor was identified in a man in his thirties or forties with Graves' hyperthyroidism that later progressed to Graves' ophthalmopathy. Sequenced: blood. The CDR3 region is CASSQVGVHPNYGYTF. The CDR3 DNA sequence: TGTGCCAGCAGCCAAGTTGGTGTCCATCCAAACTATGGCTACACCTTC.